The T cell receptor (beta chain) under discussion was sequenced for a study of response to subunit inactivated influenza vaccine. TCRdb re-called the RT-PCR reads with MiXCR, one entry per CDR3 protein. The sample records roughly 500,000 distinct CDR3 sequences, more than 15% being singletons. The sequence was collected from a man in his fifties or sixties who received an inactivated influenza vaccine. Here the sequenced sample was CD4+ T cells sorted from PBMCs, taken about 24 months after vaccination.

CDR3 loop: CASSLDLRKGWYEQYF. The CDR3 coding sequence is TGTGCCAGCAGCTTAGATCTCCGAAAGGGGTGGTACGAGCAGTACTTC. The chain joins TRBV11-2 to TRBJ2-7, with D perhaps matching TRBD1 (5 bases). The CDR3 contains 16 residues. Germline loops: CDR1 SGHAT, CDR2 FQNNGV. Trimming removed 0 bases from V and 4 bases from J, with 16 bases in between.